This T cell receptor beta chain comes out of a study of siplizumab effects on memory and regulatory T cells. The CDR3 is 17 residues long. From germline, CDR1 is LNHDA and CDR2 SQIVND (reference sequence). Deletions cut 3 bases from V and 0 bases from J, with 12 bases between. Measured with immunoSEQ multiplex PCR; TCRdb has only the in-frame clones, and not every one. The table records about 100,000 clones, about 90% of them present only once. The sample was Tregs sorted from blood. The receptor was isolated from a human donor in good health. The V gene is TRBV19, the J gene TRBJ2-6; D unclear. The CDR3 is CASSIISGFSGANVLTF. As DNA, the CDR3 is TGTGCCAGTAGTATTATTTCTGGCTTCTCTGGGGCCAACGTCCTGACTTTC.